What follows are 10 T cell receptor beta chains derived from one specimen sequenced in a study of monozygotic twins with inflammatory bowel disease. TCRdb reprocessed the 5' RACE reads and reports one entry per CDR3 protein, with no DNA. The listing records some 83,000 distinct CDR3 sequences. The sequenced sample consisted of blood. The receptors originated from a human donor with ulcerative colitis or Crohn's disease, or a healthy co-twin of an affected twin (not recorded which).

The chain links TRBV5-1 to TRBJ2-4; TCRdb selects TRBD2, and the lack of DNA leaves this call unchecked. CDR3 length equals 16 residues. Germline V gene sequence: CDR1 SGHRS, CDR2 YFSETQ. The CDR3 spells CASSLEEGGLWDIQYF.

This rearrangement joins TRBV12-3 or TRBV12-4 to TRBJ1-1. CDR3 length equals 13 residues. This CDR3 is CASSLATLSEAFF.

The chain has TRBV6-1 and TRBJ2-7. This CDR3 has 13 amino acids. CDR1 is MNHNS and CDR2 is SASEGT in the germline V gene. CDR3 loop: CASRPFGDYEQYF.

The V gene is TRBV5-1, the J gene TRBJ2-5; the D call from TCRdb, TRBD2, cannot be confirmed without DNA. CDR1 and CDR2 from the germline V gene are SGHRS and YFSETQ. The CDR3 length is 12 residues. CDR3 amino acids: CASSPGLETQYF.

This chain uses TRBV10-3 with TRBJ1-4; TCRdb selects TRBD1, and the lack of DNA leaves this call unchecked. The CDR3 is 15 residues long. Germline V gene sequence: CDR1 ENHRY, CDR2 SYGVKD. CDR3 in amino acids: CAISGGPATNEKLFF.

The J gene is TRBJ1-1, the V gene TRBV11-2. The CDR3 spans 15 residues. CDR1 is SGHAT and CDR2 is FQNNGV in the germline V gene. The CDR3 loop is CASSGGGGLNTEAFF.

The rearrangement links TRBV5-1 to TRBJ2-1; the D gene TCRdb calls, TRBD2, cannot be checked with no DNA. Germline CDR1 and CDR2: SGHRS and YFSETQ. The CDR3 length is 15 residues. CDR3 sequence: CASSLSGGTNNEQFF.

The V and J genes are TRBV20-1 and TRBJ1-4; lacking DNA, the TRBD1 call made by TCRdb goes unchecked. Germline V gene sequence: CDR1 DFQATT, CDR2 SNEGSKA (reference sequence). CDR3 length: 14 residues. The CDR3 region is CSAIQTGGDEKLFF.

This sequence joins TRBV12-3 or TRBV12-4 and TRBJ1-4; the TCRdb D gene call, TRBD1, has no DNA to confirm it. CDR3 length equals 16 residues. This CDR3 reads CASSFLPDGGVEKLFF.

V is TRBV20-1 and J is TRBJ1-6. CDR1 is DFQATT and CDR2 is SNEGSKA in the germline V gene (reference sequence). This CDR3 has 17 amino acids. CDR3 loop: CSARDSGSSSYNSPLHF.